This TCR beta chain originates from a study of blood T cell repertoires in COVID-19 (dated by TCRdb to 2020 to 2022). Some background on the complete study: Samples from collaborators originated in the United States, Italy and Spain and spanned both the acute and convalescent phases of COVID-19. The repertoires were made available in a free public database intended to serve as a resource for research on the immune response to SARS-CoV-2. The sample metadata nearly always contained a de-identified subject ID, COVID-19 status, age in years and sex. The prospective study material was composed of cDNA or gDNA derived from T cells, B-cell-depleted T cells, or PBMCs. HLA class I and class II types, where available, came from metadata supplied by the sample provider rather than from assay-based typing. The samples were drawn from two sources: the first 160 participants of the ongoing ImmuneRACE study, and over 950 subjects contributed by 6 global collaborators. Subjects who had been exposed to COVID-19, were actively infected with it, or had recovered from it provided the deeply sampled blood TCRbeta repertoires that made up the dataset. The paper as a whole reports these results and caveats: The amount of clinical and demographic metadata varied by source and participant and was provided uncurated.

In its sample, this clone was seen once. Its binding antigen is unknown. No clone much larger than this one lies a single base away; base qualities are absent. The CDR3 covers 15 residues, taking in both the cysteine and the phenylalanine. Only the CDR3 region is kept as DNA, spanning 45 bases read in frame from base 1. Reading the germline V gene gives CDR1 SGDLS and CDR2 YYNGEE. The germline ends are 18 bases apart after V is trimmed by 4 bases and J by 5 bases. Enrolling through a virtual design, the prospective study's participants ranged in age from roughly 18 to 95 years and lived across 20 to 25 United States geographic areas. Cohort assignment in the prospective study relied on participant-reported clinical history from a screening survey and a study questionnaire. Recovered participants in ImmuneRACE Cohort 3 were defined by two consecutive negative NP/OP PCR tests, clearance by a healthcare professional, or resolution of symptoms. In the prospective study, whole blood, serum and a nasopharyngeal or oropharyngeal swab were collected from each participant by mobile phlebotomists. Prospective study participants could optionally give additional blood draws and questionnaires over an approximately two-month period. Blood samples from the prospective study were shipped frozen or at room temperature prior to DNA extraction.

TCRbeta CDR3 regions were amplified from genomic DNA using the immunoSEQ Assay, a bias-controlled multiplex PCR. The paper's processing steps were these. The number of nucleated cells in each sample was estimated by amplification of reference gene primers within the assay. To quantify the absolute abundance of each unique TCRbeta CDR3 rearrangement, sequence reads were collapsed and filtered. For each sample, productive Simpson clonality was calculated as the square root of Simpson's diversity index across productive rearrangements. TCRdb's version of the immuneACCESS table is confined to in-frame rearrangements and falls short of the full clone set. An unresolved V gene accounts for under half of the shortfall where checked; the remainder is of unknown origin. V and J calls and clone size are given by that table; D and trimming were obtained from the DNA. Counted in this sample were 200,000 to 250,000 clones; about 84% of them appeared once. The ten largest account for less than 2% of the sample.

Sequences were obtained from PBMCs or T cells enriched from blood (not recorded which). Recombination joined TRBV9 with TRBJ1-2; matching of 6 bases hints at TRBD1 as the D gene. This receptor was taken from a man in his sixties who had recovered from COVID-19. The DNA sequence is as follows: TGTGCCAGCAGCCCTCCCGGGACACTGAGATATGGCTACACCTTC. It specifies CASSPPGTLRYGYTF.